A single sample gave rise to the 31 T cell receptor beta chains below, sequenced in a study of control samples from healthy donors and cancer patients. The repertoire was sequenced with immunoSEQ multiplex PCR; TCRdb's copy has only in-frame clones and lacks some. The table shows about 120,000 clones, with around 89% occurring only once. The sample comprised PBMCs. These TCRs come from a woman between 50 and 59 years old with colorectal cancer.

V is TRBV28 and J is TRBJ2-5; 8 bases map to TRBD2. Germline V gene sequence: CDR1 MDHEN, CDR2 SYDVKM. The J segment lost 4 bases and the V segment lost 10 bases, leaving 8 bases of the junction unmatched. This CDR3 region has 13 residues. The CDR3 nucleotides are TGTGCCATCAAATTAGCGGGAACAGAGACCCAGTACTTC. Residues: CAIKLAGTETQYF.

This chain connects TRBV20-1 to TRBJ1-1; TRBD1 might be the D (5 bases). Looked up from germline, CDR1 is DFQATT and CDR2 is SNEGSKA (reference sequence). Trimming left V 4 bases short and J 11 bases short, with 11 bases between. This CDR3 contains 10 residues. The CDR3 loop is CSAKGGGAFF. CDR3 DNA sequence: TGCAGTGCTAAGGGTGGGGGGGCTTTCTTT.

This CDR3 reads CASSLNPYGYTF. The CDR3 DNA reads as TGTGCCAGCAGTTTAAATCCCTATGGCTACACCTTC. The chain is built from TRBV28 and TRBJ1-2; D is unresolved. This CDR3 is built from 12 residues. Germline V CDR1 and CDR2: MDHEN, SYDVKM. V gave up 2 bases and J gave up 4 bases, with 5 bases separating them.

V usage is TRBV28 and J usage is TRBJ1-5; the match to TRBD1 covers 10 bases. This CDR3 comprises 16 residues. V trimming: 6 bases; J trimming: 5 bases; junction bases outside the gene matches: 10. Germline V gene lookup returns CDR1 MDHEN and CDR2 SYDVKM. CDR3 nucleotide sequence: TGTGCCAGCAGCCCGGACAGGGGGTCCCTAGATCAGCCCCAGCATTTT. This encodes CASSPDRGSLDQPQHF.

The V and J genes are TRBV6-5 and TRBJ1-4; D is possibly TRBD1 (6 bases). Germline CDR1 reads MNHEY; CDR2 reads SVGAGI. This CDR3 has 12 amino acids. V was cut by 6 bases and J by 11 bases, with 13 bases left in between. The DNA of the CDR3 is TGTGCCAGCAGAGGACAGAAGTTGAAACTGTTTTTT. The encoded protein is CASRGQKLKLFF.

The chain uses TRBV12-5 and TRBJ1-3; D is perhaps TRBD1 (6 bases). The CDR3 has 19 residues. The germline V gene has CDR1 LGHNT and CDR2 FRNRAP. Trimming took 0 bases from V and 0 from J, leaving 18 bases between them. Here the CDR3 DNA reads TGTGCTAGTGGTTTGGTATCCAGCCGGGACACCTTCTCTGGAAACACCATATATTTT. Protein: CASGLVSSRDTFSGNTIYF.

V usage is TRBV24-1 and J usage is TRBJ2-2, with D unclear. This CDR3 spans 13 amino acids. V gave up 5 bases and J gave up 6 bases, with 9 bases separating them. Germline V CDR1 and CDR2: KGHDR, SFDVKD. CDR3 nucleotides: TGTGCCACCAGTGGGGAATTGTCCGGGGAGCTGTTTTTT. This encodes CATSGELSGELFF.

This rearrangement joins TRBV18 to TRBJ2-1, with TRBD2 matching 11 bases. The length of the CDR3 is 15 residues. The V gene end was trimmed by 6 bases and the J gene end by 7 bases; junction bases not matched to a gene: 8. The germline V gene has CDR1 KGHSH and CDR2 LQKENI. Here the CDR3 reads CASSPSGRNRNEQFF. DNA of the CDR3: TGTGCCAGCTCCCCTAGCGGGAGGAACCGGAATGAGCAGTTCTTC.

The table lists this clone with a count of one. This sequence joins TRBV3-1 (or the pseudogene TRBV3-2) and TRBJ2-3; D tentatively reads TRBD1 or TRBD2 (5 bases each). The CDR3 sequence is 15 residues long. V was pared by 1 base and J by 0 bases, with 8 bases between. Germline loops: CDR1 LGHDT, CDR2 YNNKEL (reference sequence). The DNA of the CDR3 is TGTGCCAGCAGCCAAGTGGGGGATAGCACAGATACGCAGTATTTT. This translates into CASSQVGDSTDTQYF.

This sequence joins TRBV9 and TRBJ2-7; 8 bases fit TRBD1. This CDR3 has 15 amino acids. CDR1 and CDR2 (germline): SGDLS, YYNGEE. Trimming took 4 bases from V and 5 from J; bases not matched to a gene: 11. CDR3 nucleotide sequence: TGTGCCAGCAGCATGCGGACAGGGATGAATAACGAGCAGTACTTC. Its translation is CASSMRTGMNNEQYF.

V and J are TRBV6-1 and TRBJ2-1, with D maybe TRBD1 (6 bases). V was clipped by 0 bases and J by 8 bases, with 26 bases between them. There are 19 residues in the CDR3. Germline V gene lookup returns CDR1 MNHNS and CDR2 SASEGT. The CDR3 nucleotides are TGTGCCAGCAGTGAAGCGCTTATCCTGGGGCAGGGGCTTTCGGATGAGCAGTTCTTC. The encoded protein is CASSEALILGQGLSDEQFF.

The gene calls are TRBV11-2 and TRBJ2-7, with 9 nucleotides matching TRBD1. The V gene end was trimmed by 6 bases and the J gene end by 9 bases; junction bases not matched to a gene: 18. Germline CDR1 and CDR2: SGHAT and FQNNGV. This CDR3 has 16 amino acids. CDR3 sequence: CASRQIRDRESPRQYF. The CDR3 DNA reads as TGTGCCAGCAGACAAATCCGGGACAGGGAGAGCCCCCGGCAGTACTTC.

The gene calls are TRBV21-1 and TRBJ1-6. TRBV21-1 is annotated as a pseudogene. CDR3 length: 15 amino acids. The CDR3 DNA reads TGTGCCAGCAGCAAGCAGAGTCGGGGCTGCTCACCCCTCCACTTT. Residues: CASSKQSRGCSPLHF.

V is TRBV7-2 and J is TRBJ2-1; 7 bases map to TRBD2. The CDR3 consists of 15 residues. Germline V gives CDR1 SGHTA, CDR2 FQGNSA. Losses at the gene ends were 7 bases for V and 3 bases for J; bases not matched to a gene: 9. CDR3 in DNA: TGTGCCAGCACGGGTTGGCAGCGGGGCTACAATGAGCAGTTCTTC. Protein product: CASTGWQRGYNEQFF. Drawing the rest from reference TRBV7-2 and TRBJ2-1, the complete variable domain is GAGVSQSPSNKVTEKGKDVELRCDPISGHTALYWYRQSLGQGLEFLIYFQGNSAPDKSGLPSDRFSAERTGGSVSTLTIQRTQQEDSAVYLCASTGWQRGYNEQFFGPGTRLTVL.

The chain joins TRBV11-1 to TRBJ1-1; D may be TRBD1 (6 bases). Germline V CDR1 and CDR2: SGHAT, FQDESV (reference sequence). This CDR3 is built from 15 residues. Trimming removed 6 bases at V and 0 bases at J, with 14 bases between. Here the CDR3 DNA reads TGTGCCAGCAGTAGAAGGGGGACGATGAACACTGAAGCTTTCTTT. It translates to CASSRRGTMNTEAFF. Together with reference TRBV11-1 and TRBJ1-1, the CDR3 gives the full variable domain: EAEVAQSPRYKITEKSQAVAFWCDPISGHATLYWYRQILGQGPELLVQFQDESVVDDSQLPKDRFSAERLKGVDSTLKIQPAELGDSAMYLCASSRRGTMNTEAFFGQGTRLTVV.

The V and J genes are TRBV19 and TRBJ1-1, with D possibly matching TRBD1 (5 bases). The CDR3 covers 13 residues. Looked up from germline, CDR1 is LNHDA and CDR2 is SQIVND (reference sequence). V gave up 1 base and J gave up 3 bases, with 6 bases separating them. In DNA, the CDR3 is TGTGCCAGTAGTATAGGGGGGGACACTGAAGCTTTCTTT. Its translation: CASSIGGDTEAFF.

This chain connects TRBV3-1 (or the pseudogene TRBV3-2) to TRBJ1-5, with D hard to call. Trimming pared 5 bases from V and 4 bases from J, leaving 6 bases between. This CDR3 is 12 amino acids long. The germline gives CDR1 LGHDT, CDR2 YNNKEL (reference sequence). CDR3 nucleotide sequence: TGTGCCAGCAGCAACAATAATCAGCCCCAGCATTTT. This encodes CASSNNNQPQHF.

The chain recombines TRBV4-2 with TRBJ2-3, with TRBD1 as a possible D gene (5 bases). Between the trimmed V and J ends, which lost 3 bases and 2 bases, there was a span of 12 bases. CDR1 and CDR2 (germline): LGHNA, YNFKEQ. The CDR3 consists of 15 residues. The CDR3 reads CASSQDDSYTDTQYF. CDR3 nucleotide sequence: TGTGCCAGCAGCCAGGACGACAGCTACACAGATACGCAGTATTTT.

The J gene is TRBJ1-1, the V gene TRBV2; D not certain. Germline loops: CDR1 SNHLY, CDR2 FYNNEI. Trimming shortened V by 3 bases and J by 0 bases, and 5 bases separated the two germline ends. The CDR3 consists of 13 residues. The chain's CDR3 is CASSEGVNTEAFF. Here the CDR3 DNA reads TGTGCCAGCAGTGAGGGCGTGAACACTGAAGCTTTCTTT. Combining the CDR3 with reference TRBV2 and TRBJ1-1 gives the whole variable domain EPEVTQTPSHQVTQMGQEVILRCVPISNHLYFYWYRQILGQKVEFLVSFYNNEISEKSEIFDDQFSVERPDGSNFTLKIRSTKLEDSAMYFCASSEGVNTEAFFGQGTRLTVV.

This chain links TRBV7-9 with TRBJ1-2, with D perhaps TRBD1 (5 bases). The germline gives CDR1 SEHNR, CDR2 FQNEAQ (reference sequence). This CDR3 contains 14 residues. The V gene lost 0 bases and the J gene lost 3 bases, with 8 bases spanning the gap. In nucleotides, the CDR3 is TGTGCCAGCAGCTTAGCGGCAGGGCACTATGGCTACACCTTC. This encodes CASSLAAGHYGYTF.

This chain connects TRBV4-1 to TRBJ2-7, with D perhaps matching TRBD2 (5 bases). The germline V gene has CDR1 MGHRA and CDR2 YSYEKL. The CDR3 is 16 amino acids. Trimming took off 1 base at V and 4 bases at J, with 17 bases between the two ends. In DNA form, the CDR3 reads TGCGCCAGCAGCCAAGGGCGGGCGGGTGACAAGTACGAGCAGTACTTC. Its translation is CASSQGRAGDKYEQYF.

Concerning this clone: This is likely a read error, given that the CDR3 carries no conserved phenylalanine or tryptophan at its end. Because the CDR3's place on the DNA is in doubt, the DNA is left out and the CDR3 is given as listed by TCRdb. This chain uses TRBV2 with TRBJ1-3. Counting both end residues, the CDR3 totals 13 amino acids. Germline V gene lookup returns CDR1 SNHLY and CDR2 FYNNEI. CDR3 sequence: CASSEVPGASVLL.

The V gene is TRBV5-5, the J gene TRBJ2-2; weak D call: TRBD2 (5 bases). Germline values: CDR1 SGHKS, CDR2 YYEKEE (reference sequence). With 0 bases removed from V and 7 bases from J, the gap between germline ends came to 16 bases. The CDR3 is made up of 16 amino acids. This CDR3 is CASSLDDDYRGGELFF. For the CDR3, the DNA is TGTGCCAGCAGCTTGGATGACGACTATAGAGGCGGGGAGCTGTTTTTT.

The chain's CDR3 is CASSYDRNYGYTF. The CDR3 DNA is TGTGCCAGCAGTTACGATCGGAACTATGGCTACACCTTC. The rearrangement links TRBV6-6 to TRBJ1-2; D is ambiguous. The CDR3 has 13 residues. Trimming shortened V by 2 bases and J by 2 bases, and 6 bases separated the two germline ends. The germline CDR1 and CDR2 sequences are MNHNY and SVGAGI (reference sequence).

CDR3 sequence reads: CASRGLGQGRGEKLFF. The CDR3 region has the DNA TGTGCCAGCAGGGGATTAGGACAGGGGCGAGGCGAAAAACTGTTTTTT. The V gene is TRBV6-6, the J gene TRBJ1-4, with 9 positions matching TRBD1. V was pared by 6 bases and J by 8 bases, with 13 bases of the junction left unmatched. The CDR3 extends over 16 amino acids. Germline-derived CDR1 and CDR2 are MNHNY and SVGAGI (reference sequence).

The rearrangement uses TRBV19 and TRBJ1-2, with 8 positions matching TRBD1. V lost 6 bases to trimming and J lost 4 bases; unmatched junction nucleotides: 13. The germline gives CDR1 LNHDA, CDR2 SQIVND (reference sequence). The CDR3 contains 16 residues. CDR3 loop: CASSRTGSVSVYGYTF. The CDR3, as DNA: TGTGCCAGTAGCCGGACAGGGTCCGTTTCAGTCTATGGCTACACCTTC.

The chain joins TRBV29-1 to TRBJ1-4; D remains ambiguous. This CDR3 comprises 12 residues. The germline CDR1 and CDR2 sequences are SQVTM and ANQGSEA. V gave up 7 bases and J gave up 8 bases, with 14 bases separating them. CDR3 residues: CSAGPVREKLFF. In DNA form, the CDR3 reads TGCAGCGCCGGACCAGTCCGGGAAAAACTGTTTTTT.

Here the CDR3 reads CASSSWGTGNTEAFF. The DNA for the CDR3 is TGTGCCAGCAGCTCGTGGGGCACAGGGAACACTGAAGCTTTCTTT. The chain employs TRBV7-2 and TRBJ1-1, with D possibly TRBD1 on 5 matching bases. The CDR3 loop spans 15 amino acids. Trimming took 4 bases from V and 1 from J, leaving 13 bases between them. Germline V gene sequence: CDR1 SGHTA, CDR2 FQGNSA.

V and J are TRBV2 and TRBJ1-2, with 7 bases matching TRBD1. Per the germline V gene, CDR1 is SNHLY and CDR2 is FYNNEI. The CDR3 consists of 15 residues. J gave up 14 bases and V 2 bases, and 17 bases lay outside the gene matches. The CDR3, as DNA: TGTGCCAGCAGTGAACGACGGACAGGATCTTTGGTGGATACCTTC. It translates to CASSERRTGSLVDTF.

The V and J genes are TRBV5-1 and TRBJ2-2; 7 positions match TRBD1. CDR3 size: 16 residues. The V gene end was trimmed by 5 bases and the J gene end by 7 bases; junction bases not matched to a gene: 14. Looked up from germline, CDR1 is SGHRS and CDR2 is YFSETQ. The CDR3 spells CASSYGTEMTRGELFF. CDR3 DNA: TGCGCCAGCAGTTACGGGACAGAGATGACCCGCGGGGAGCTGTTTTTT.

The V call is TRBV20-1, the J call TRBJ1-2, with D unresolved. Germline V CDR1 and CDR2: DFQATT, SNEGSKA (reference sequence). The CDR3 consists of 11 residues. With 3 bases removed from V and 3 bases from J, the gap between germline ends came to 5 bases. The CDR3 bases are TGCAGTGCTAGTAGAGACTATGGCTACACCTTC. This gives the protein CSASRDYGYTF.